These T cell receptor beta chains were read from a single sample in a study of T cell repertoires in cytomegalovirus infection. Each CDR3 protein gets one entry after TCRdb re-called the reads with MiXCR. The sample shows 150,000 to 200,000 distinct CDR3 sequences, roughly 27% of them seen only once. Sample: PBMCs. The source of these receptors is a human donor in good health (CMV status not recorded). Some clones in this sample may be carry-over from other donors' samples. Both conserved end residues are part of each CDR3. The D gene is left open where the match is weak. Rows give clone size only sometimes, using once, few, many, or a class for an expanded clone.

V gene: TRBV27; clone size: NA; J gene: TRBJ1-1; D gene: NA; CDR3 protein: CASSPTGQPNTEAFF; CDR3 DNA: TGTGCCAGCAGTCCCACGGGGCAGCCGAACACTGAAGCTTTCTTT
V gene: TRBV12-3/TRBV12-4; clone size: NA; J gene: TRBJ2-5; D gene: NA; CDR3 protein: CASSPGQGETQYF; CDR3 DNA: TGTGCCAGCAGTCCGGGCCAAGGAGAGACCCAGTACTTC
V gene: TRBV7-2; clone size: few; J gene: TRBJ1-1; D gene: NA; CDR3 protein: CASSYTKKNTEAFF; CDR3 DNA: TGTGCCAGCAGCTATACCAAGAAGAACACTGAAGCTTTCTTT
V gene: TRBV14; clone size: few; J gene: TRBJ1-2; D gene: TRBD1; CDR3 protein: CASSRLGTVNYGYTF; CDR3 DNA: TGTGCCAGCAGCCGGTTAGGGACAGTCAACTATGGCTACACCTTC
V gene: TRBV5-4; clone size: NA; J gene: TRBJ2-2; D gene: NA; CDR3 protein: CASSVFVGELFF; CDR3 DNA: TGTGCCAGCAGCGTGTTTGTCGGGGAGCTGTTTTTT
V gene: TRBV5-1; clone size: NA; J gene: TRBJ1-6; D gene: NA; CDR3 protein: CASSLVSNYNSPLHF; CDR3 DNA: TGCGCCAGCAGCTTGGTGTCCAACTATAATTCACCCCTCCACTTT
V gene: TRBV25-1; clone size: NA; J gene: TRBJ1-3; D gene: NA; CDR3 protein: CASSELDGNTIYF; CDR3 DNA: TGTGCCAGCAGTGAATTGGACGGCAACACCATATATTTT
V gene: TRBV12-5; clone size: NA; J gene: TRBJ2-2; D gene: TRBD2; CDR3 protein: CASGEAPLAGGTVNTGELFF; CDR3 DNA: TGTGCTAGTGGTGAAGCGCCTTTAGCGGGGGGCACAGTTAACACCGGGGAGCTGTTTTTT
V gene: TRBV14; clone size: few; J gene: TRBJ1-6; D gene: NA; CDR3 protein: CASSQDSRENSPLHF; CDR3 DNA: TGTGCCAGCAGCCAAGACTCCAGGGAAAATTCACCCCTCCACTTT
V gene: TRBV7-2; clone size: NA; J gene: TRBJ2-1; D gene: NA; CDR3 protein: CASSLLLEPYNEQFF; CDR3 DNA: TGTGCCAGCAGCTTACTGCTGGAACCCTACAATGAGCAGTTCTTC
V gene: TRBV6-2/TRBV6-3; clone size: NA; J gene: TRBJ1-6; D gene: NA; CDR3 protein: CASSYNSRVVSYNSPLHF; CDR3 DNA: TGTGCCAGCAGTTACAATTCCAGGGTTGTCTCCTATAATTCACCCCTCCACTTT
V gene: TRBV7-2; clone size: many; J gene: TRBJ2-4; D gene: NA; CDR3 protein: CASSSPSRVGYAKNIQYF; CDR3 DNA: TGTGCCAGCAGCTCCCCCTCCAGGGTGGGGTACGCCAAAAACATTCAGTACTTC
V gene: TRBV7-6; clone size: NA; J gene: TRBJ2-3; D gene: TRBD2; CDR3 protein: CASSITGGLSTDTQYF; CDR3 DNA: TGTGCCAGCAGCATTACGGGGGGGCTAAGCACAGATACGCAGTATTTT
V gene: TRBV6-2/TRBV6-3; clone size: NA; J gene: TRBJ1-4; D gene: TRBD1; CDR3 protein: CASTDRQGLNEKLFF; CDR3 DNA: TGTGCCAGCACCGACAGACAGGGACTTAATGAAAAACTGTTTTTT
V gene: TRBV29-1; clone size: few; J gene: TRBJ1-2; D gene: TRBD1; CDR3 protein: CSVGQGEHYGYTF; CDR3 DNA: TGCAGCGTTGGACAGGGCGAACACTATGGCTACACCTTC
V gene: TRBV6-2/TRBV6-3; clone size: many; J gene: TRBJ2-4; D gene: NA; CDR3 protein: CASSYSSTGKIGDIQYF; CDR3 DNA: TGTGCCAGCAGTTACTCGTCCACAGGGAAGATCGGCGACATTCAGTACTTC
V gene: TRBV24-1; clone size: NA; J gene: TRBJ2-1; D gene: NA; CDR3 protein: CATSDWERNEQFF; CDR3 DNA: TGTGCCACCAGTGATTGGGAACGGAATGAGCAGTTCTTC
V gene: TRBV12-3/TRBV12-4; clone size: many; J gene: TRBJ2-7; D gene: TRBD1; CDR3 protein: CASSWDREYEQYF; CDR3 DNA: TGTGCCAGCAGTTGGGACAGGGAATACGAGCAGTACTTC
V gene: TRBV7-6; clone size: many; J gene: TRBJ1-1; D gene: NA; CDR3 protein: CASSSGPNTEAFF; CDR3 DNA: TGTGCCAGCAGCTCAGGACCGAACACTGAAGCTTTCTTT
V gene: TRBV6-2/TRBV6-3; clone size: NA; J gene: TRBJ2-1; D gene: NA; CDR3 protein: CASSQVWEQFF; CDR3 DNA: TGTGCCAGCAGTCAAGTTTGGGAGCAGTTCTTC
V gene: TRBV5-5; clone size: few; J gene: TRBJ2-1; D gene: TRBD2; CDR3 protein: CASSLEWAGGRDEQFF; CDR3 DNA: TGTGCCAGCAGCTTGGAATGGGCGGGGGGGCGAGATGAGCAGTTCTTC
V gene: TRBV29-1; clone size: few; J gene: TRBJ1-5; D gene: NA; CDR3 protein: CSVGQGNNQPQHF; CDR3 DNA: TGCAGCGTTGGGCAGGGTAACAATCAGCCCCAGCATTTT
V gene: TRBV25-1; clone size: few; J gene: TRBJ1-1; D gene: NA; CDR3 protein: CASSESTTTTEAFF; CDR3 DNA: TGTGCCAGCAGTGAATCCACTACCACGACTGAAGCTTTCTTT
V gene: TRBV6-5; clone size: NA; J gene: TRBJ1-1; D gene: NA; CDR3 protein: CASSYIGDTEAFF; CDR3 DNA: TGTGCCAGCAGTTACATAGGGGACACTGAAGCTTTCTTT
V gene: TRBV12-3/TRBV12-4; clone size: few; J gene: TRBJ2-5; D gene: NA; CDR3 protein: CASSLAGGASETQYF; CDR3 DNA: TGTGCCAGCAGTTTAGCGGGAGGAGCGAGCGAGACCCAGTACTTC
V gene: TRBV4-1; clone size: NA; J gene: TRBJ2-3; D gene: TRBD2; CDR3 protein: CASSTQLAGGQDTQYF; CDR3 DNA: TGTGCCAGCAGCACCCAATTAGCGGGGGGGCAAGATACGCAGTATTTT
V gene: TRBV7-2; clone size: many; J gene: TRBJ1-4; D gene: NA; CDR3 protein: CASSADRRKLFF; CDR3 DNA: TGTGCCAGCAGCGCAGACAGGCGTAAACTGTTTTTT
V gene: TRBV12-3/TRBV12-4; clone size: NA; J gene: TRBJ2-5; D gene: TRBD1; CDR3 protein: CASSGTAQETQYF; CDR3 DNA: TGTGCCAGCAGCGGGACAGCCCAAGAGACCCAGTACTTC
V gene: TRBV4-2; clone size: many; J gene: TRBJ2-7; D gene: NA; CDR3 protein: CASSQGQGTYEQYF; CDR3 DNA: TGTGCCAGCAGCCAAGGCCAGGGGACCTACGAGCAGTACTTC
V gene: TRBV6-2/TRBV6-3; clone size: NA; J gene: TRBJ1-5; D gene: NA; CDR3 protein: CASSYFGAAGLSNQPQHF; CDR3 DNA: TGTGCCAGCAGTTACTTCGGGGCAGCTGGACTTAGCAATCAGCCCCAGCATTTT
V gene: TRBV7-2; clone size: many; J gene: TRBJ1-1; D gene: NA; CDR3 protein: CASSRDGGYTEAFF; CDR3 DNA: TGTGCCAGCAGCCGTGACGGGGGGTACACTGAAGCTTTCTTT
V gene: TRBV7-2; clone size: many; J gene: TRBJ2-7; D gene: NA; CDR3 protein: CASSPGLAPGYEQYF; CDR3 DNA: TGTGCCAGCAGCCCAGGGTTAGCACCTGGATACGAGCAGTACTTC
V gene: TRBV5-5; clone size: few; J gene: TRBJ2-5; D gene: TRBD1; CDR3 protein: CASSKVPGQGETQYF; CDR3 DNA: TGTGCCAGCTCAAAAGTCCCGGGACAGGGAGAGACCCAGTACTTC
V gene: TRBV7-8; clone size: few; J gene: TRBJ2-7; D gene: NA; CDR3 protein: CASSISGGEQYF; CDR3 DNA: TGTGCCAGCAGCATATCTGGTGGCGAGCAGTACTTC
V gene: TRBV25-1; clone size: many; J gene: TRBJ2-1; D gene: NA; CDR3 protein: CASSERSNEQFF; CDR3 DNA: TGTGCCAGCAGTGAGAGGTCTAATGAACAGTTCTTC
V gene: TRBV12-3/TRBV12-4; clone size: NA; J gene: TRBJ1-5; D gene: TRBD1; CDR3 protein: CASSMDRVNQPQHF; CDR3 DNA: TGTGCCAGCAGCATGGACAGGGTCAATCAGCCCCAGCATTTT
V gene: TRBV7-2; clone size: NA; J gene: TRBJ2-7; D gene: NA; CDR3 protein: CASSAGGSFLGEQYF; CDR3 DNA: TGTGCCAGCAGCGCTGGGGGATCGTTCTTGGGCGAGCAGTACTTC
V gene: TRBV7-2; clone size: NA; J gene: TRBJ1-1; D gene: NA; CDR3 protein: CAISVWTANTEAFF; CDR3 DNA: TGTGCCATCAGCGTCTGGACGGCTAACACTGAAGCTTTCTTT
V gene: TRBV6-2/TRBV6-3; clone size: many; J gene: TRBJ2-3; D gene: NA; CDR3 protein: CASTPTSSPDTQYF; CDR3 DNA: TGTGCCAGCACTCCGACTAGTTCCCCAGATACGCAGTATTTT
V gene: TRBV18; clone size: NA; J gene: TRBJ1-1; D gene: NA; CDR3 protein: CASSPGATEAFF; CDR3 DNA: TGTGCCAGCTCACCAGGGGCGACTGAAGCTTTCTTT
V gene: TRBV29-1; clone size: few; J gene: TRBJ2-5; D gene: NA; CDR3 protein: CSALGVNQETQYF; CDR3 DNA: TGCAGCGCCCTGGGGGTGAACCAAGAGACCCAGTACTTC
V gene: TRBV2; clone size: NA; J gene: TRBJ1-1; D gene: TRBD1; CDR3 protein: CASSLTGDGSEAFF; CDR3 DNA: TGTGCCAGCAGCCTCACAGGGGACGGGTCTGAAGCTTTCTTT
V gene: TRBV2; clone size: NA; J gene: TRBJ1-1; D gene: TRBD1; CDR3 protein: CASSVTGGEAFF; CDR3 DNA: TGTGCCAGCAGTGTCACAGGGGGCGAAGCTTTCTTT
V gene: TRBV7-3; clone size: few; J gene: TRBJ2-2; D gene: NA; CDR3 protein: CASSHTPSTGELFF; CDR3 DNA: TGTGCCAGCAGCCATACCCCGAGCACCGGGGAGCTGTTTTTT
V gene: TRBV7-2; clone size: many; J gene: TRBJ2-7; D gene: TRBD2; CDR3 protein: CASSLPGLAHEQYF; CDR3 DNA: TGTGCCAGCAGCTTGCCGGGACTAGCTCACGAGCAGTACTTC
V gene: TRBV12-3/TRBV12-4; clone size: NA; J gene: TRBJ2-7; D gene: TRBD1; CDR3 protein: CASTQTGAVYEQYF; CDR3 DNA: TGTGCCAGCACCCAAACAGGGGCCGTCTACGAGCAGTACTTC
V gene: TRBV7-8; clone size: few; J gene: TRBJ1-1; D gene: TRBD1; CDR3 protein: CASSSYSGGRDMNTEAFF; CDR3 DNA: TGTGCCAGCAGCTCATACTCAGGGGGCCGGGACATGAACACTGAAGCTTTCTTT
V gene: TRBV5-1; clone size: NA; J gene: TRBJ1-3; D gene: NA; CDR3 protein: CASSLRSSGNTIYF; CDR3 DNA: TGCGCCAGCAGCCTCCGTTCCTCTGGAAACACCATATATTTT
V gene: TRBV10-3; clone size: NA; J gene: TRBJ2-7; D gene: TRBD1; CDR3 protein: CAIHDPDRDYEQYF; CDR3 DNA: TGTGCCATCCATGATCCGGACAGGGACTACGAGCAGTACTTC
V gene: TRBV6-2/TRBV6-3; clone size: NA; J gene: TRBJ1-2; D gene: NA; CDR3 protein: CASSYSVSRDGYTF; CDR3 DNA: TGTGCCAGCAGTTACTCTGTAAGCAGAGATGGCTACACCTTC
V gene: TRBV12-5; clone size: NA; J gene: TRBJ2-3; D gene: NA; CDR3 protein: CASGLVSGRTFTDTQYF; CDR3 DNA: TGTGCTAGTGGTTTGGTGAGCGGGCGGACTTTCACAGATACGCAGTATTTT
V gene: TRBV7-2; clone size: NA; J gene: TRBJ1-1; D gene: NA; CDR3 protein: CASSSGPYAEAFF; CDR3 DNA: TGTGCCAGCAGCTCGGGTCCCTATGCTGAAGCTTTCTTT
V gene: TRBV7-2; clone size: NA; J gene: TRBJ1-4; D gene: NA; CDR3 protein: CASSSLAARLKEKLFF; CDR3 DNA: TGTGCCAGCAGCTCTCTTGCAGCCCGTTTAAAGGAAAAACTGTTTTTT
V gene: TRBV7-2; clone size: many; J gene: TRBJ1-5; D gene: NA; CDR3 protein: CASSLSEVTVQHF; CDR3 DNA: TGTGCCAGCAGCTTATCGGAGGTTACGGTCCAGCATTTT
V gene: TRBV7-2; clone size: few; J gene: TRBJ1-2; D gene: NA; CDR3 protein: CASSLRGHPRANYGYTF; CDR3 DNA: TGTGCCAGCAGCTTAAGGGGACACCCACGGGCTAACTATGGCTACACCTTC